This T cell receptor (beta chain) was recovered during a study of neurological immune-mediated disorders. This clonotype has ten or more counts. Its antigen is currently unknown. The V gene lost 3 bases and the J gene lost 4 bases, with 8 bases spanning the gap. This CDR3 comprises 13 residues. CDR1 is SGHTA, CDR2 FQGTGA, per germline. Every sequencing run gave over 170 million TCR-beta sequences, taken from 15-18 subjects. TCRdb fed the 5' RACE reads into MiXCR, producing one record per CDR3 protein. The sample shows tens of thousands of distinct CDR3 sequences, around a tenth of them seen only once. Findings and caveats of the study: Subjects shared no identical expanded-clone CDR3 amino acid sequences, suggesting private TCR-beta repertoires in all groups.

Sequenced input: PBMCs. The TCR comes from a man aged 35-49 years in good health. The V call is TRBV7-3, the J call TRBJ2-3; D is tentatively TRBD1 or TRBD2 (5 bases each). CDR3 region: CASSFQGADTQYF. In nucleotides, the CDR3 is TGTGCCAGCAGCTTTCAGGGAGCAGATACGCAGTATTTT.